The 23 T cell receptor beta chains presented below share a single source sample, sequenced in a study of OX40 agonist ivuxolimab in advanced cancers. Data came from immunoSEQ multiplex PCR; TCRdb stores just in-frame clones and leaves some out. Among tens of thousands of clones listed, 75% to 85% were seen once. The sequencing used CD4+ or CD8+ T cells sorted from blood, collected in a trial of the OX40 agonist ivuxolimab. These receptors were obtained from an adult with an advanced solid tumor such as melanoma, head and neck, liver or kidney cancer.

The CDR3 bases are TGTGCCAGCAGCCCCTGGACAGGGGGCTATGAGCAGTTCTTC. It is translated as CASSPWTGGYEQFF. The V and J genes are TRBV5-8 and TRBJ2-1; TRBD1 matches at 11 bases. Germline trimming cut 4 bases from V and 8 bases from J; bases unmatched to any gene: 5. The CDR3 consists of 14 residues. CDR1 and CDR2 from the germline V gene are SGHTS and YDEGEE.

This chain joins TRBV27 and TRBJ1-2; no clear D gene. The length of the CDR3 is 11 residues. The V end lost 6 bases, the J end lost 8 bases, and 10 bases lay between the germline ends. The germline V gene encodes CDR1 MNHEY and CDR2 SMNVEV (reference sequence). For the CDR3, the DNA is TGTGCCAGCAGCGAAGGCCAAGGCTACACCTTC. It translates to CASSEGQGYTF.

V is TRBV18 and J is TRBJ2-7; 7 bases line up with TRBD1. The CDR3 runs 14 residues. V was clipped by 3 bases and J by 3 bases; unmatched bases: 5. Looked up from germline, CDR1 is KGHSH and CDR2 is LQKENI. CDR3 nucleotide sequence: TGTGCCAGCTCACCCCAGGGGGACAACTACGAGCAGTACTTC. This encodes CASSPQGDNYEQYF.

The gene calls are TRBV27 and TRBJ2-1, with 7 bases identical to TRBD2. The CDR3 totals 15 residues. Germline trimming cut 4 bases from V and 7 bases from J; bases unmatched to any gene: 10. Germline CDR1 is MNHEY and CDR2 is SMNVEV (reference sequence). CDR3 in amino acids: CASSWGGSWGNEQFF. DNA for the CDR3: TGTGCCAGCAGTTGGGGGGGTAGTTGGGGGAATGAGCAGTTCTTC.

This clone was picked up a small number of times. CDR3: CASSLGQGPYNEQFF. In DNA, the CDR3 is TGTGCCAGCAGCTTGGGACAGGGTCCGTACAATGAGCAGTTCTTC. This sequence joins TRBV7-6 and TRBJ2-1; 9 positions match TRBD1. Germline values: CDR1 SGHVS, CDR2 FNYEAQ. This CDR3 is built from 15 residues. Trimming took 3 bases from V and 4 from J; bases not matched to a gene: 4.

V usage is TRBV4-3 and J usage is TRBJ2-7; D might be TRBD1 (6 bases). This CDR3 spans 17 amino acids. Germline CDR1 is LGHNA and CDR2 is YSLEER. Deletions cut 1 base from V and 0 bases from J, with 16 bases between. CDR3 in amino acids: CASSQGHGQLISYEQYF. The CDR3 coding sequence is TGCGCCAGCAGCCAAGGTCACGGACAGCTCATCTCCTACGAGCAGTACTTC.

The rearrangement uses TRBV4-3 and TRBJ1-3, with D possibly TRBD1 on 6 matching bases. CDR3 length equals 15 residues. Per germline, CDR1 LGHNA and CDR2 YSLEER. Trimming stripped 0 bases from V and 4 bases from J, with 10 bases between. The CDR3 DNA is TGCGCCAGCAGCCAAGAGGGGGCATCCGGAAACACCATATATTTT. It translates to CASSQEGASGNTIYF.

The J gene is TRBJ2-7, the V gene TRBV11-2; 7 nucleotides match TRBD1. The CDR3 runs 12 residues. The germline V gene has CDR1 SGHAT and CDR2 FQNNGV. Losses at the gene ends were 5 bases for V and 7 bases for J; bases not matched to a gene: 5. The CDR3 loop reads CASSLGTVEQYF. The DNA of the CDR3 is TGTGCCAGCAGCCTTGGGACAGTTGAGCAGTACTTC.

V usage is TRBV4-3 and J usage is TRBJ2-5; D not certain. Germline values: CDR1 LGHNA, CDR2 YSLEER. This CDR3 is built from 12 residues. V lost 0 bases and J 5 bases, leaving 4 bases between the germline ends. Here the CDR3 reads CASSQERETQYF. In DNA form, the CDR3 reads TGCGCCAGCAGCCAAGAAAGGGAGACCCAGTACTTC.

Here the CDR3 reads CASSSNPGGETQYF. CDR3 DNA: TGTGCCAGCAGTTCCAACCCCGGGGGAGAGACCCAGTACTTC. The V and J genes are TRBV27 and TRBJ2-5; perhaps TRBD2 as D (6 bases). With 4 bases removed from V and 4 bases from J, the gap between germline ends came to 13 bases. The CDR3 is 14 residues long. The germline V gene encodes CDR1 MNHEY and CDR2 SMNVEV (reference sequence).

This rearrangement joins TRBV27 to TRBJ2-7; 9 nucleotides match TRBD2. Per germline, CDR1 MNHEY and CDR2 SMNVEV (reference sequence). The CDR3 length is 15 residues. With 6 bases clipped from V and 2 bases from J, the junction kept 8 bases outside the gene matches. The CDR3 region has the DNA TGTGCCAGCAGCCCCGCGGGCGGGAGGGCCTACGAGCAGTACTTC. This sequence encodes CASSPAGGRAYEQYF.

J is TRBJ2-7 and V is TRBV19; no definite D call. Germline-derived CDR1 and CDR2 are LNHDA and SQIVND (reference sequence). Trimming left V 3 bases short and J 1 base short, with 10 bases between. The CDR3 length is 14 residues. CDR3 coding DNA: TGTGCCAGTAGTATTCGTGGGGATTCCTACGAGCAGTACTTC. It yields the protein CASSIRGDSYEQYF.

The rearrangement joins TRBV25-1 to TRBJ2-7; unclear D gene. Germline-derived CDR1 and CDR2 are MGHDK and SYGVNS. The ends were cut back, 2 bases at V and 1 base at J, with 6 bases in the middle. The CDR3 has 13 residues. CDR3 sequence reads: CASSEDWSYEQYF. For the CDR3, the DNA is TGTGCCAGCAGTGAAGACTGGTCCTACGAGCAGTACTTC.

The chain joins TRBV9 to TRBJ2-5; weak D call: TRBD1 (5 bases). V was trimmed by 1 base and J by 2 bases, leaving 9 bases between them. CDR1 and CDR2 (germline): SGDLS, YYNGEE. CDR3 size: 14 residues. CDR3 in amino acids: CASSVSGLQETQYF. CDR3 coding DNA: TGTGCCAGCAGCGTATCAGGGCTACAAGAGACCCAGTACTTC. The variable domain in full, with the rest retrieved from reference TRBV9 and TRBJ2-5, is DSGVTQTPKHLITATGQRVTLRCSPRSGDLSVYWYQQSLDQGLQFLIQYYNGEERAKGNILERFSAQQFPDLHSELNLSSLELGDSALYFCASSVSGLQETQYFGPGTRLLVL.

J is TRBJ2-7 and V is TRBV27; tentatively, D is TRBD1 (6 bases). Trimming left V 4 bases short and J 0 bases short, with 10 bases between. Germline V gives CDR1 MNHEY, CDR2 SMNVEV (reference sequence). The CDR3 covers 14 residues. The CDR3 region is CASSWGRSSYEQYF. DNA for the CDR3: TGTGCCAGCAGTTGGGGGCGTAGCTCCTACGAGCAGTACTTC.

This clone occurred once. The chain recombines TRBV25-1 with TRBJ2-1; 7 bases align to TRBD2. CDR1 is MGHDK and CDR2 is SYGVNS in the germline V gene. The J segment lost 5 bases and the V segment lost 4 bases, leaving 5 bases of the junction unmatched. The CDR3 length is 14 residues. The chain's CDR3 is CASSVTGGDNEQFF. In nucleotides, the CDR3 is TGTGCCAGCAGTGTAACGGGAGGAGACAATGAGCAGTTCTTC.

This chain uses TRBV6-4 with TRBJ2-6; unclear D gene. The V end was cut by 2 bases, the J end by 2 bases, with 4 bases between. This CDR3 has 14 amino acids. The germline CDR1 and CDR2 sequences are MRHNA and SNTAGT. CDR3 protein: CASSDNPGANVLTF. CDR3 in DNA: TGTGCCAGCAGTGACAACCCTGGGGCCAACGTCCTGACTTTC.

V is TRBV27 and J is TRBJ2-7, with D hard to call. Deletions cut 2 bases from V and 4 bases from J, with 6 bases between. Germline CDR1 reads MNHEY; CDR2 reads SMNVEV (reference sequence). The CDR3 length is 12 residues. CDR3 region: CASSLNGYEQYF. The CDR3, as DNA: TGTGCCAGCAGTTTAAACGGTTACGAGCAGTACTTC.

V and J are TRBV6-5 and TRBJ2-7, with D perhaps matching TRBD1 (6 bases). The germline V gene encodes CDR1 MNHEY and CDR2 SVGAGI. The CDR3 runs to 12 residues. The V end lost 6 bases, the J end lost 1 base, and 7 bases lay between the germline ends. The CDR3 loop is CASSGQSYEQYF. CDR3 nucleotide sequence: TGTGCCAGCAGCGGACAGTCCTACGAGCAGTACTTC.

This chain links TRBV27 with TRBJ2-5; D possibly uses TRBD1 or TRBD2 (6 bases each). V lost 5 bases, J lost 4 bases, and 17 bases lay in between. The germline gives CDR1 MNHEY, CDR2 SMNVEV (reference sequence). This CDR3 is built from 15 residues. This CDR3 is CASSARQVGGETQYF. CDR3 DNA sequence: TGTGCCAGCAGTGCTCGACAGGTGGGAGGAGAGACCCAGTACTTC.

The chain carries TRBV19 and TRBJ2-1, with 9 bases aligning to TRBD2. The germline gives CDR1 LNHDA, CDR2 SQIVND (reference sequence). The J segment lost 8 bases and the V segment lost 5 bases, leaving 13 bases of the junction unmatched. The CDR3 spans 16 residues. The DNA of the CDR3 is TGTGCCAGTAGTCTCCTGGGGGGACTAGCAAGCCATGAGCAGTTCTTC. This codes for CASSLLGGLASHEQFF. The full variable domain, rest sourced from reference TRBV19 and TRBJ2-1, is DGGITQSPKYLFRKEGQNVTLSCEQNLNHDAMYWYRQDPGQGLRLIYYSQIVNDFQKGDIAEGYSVSREKKESFPLTVTSAQKNPTAFYLCASSLLGGLASHEQFFGPGTRLTVL.

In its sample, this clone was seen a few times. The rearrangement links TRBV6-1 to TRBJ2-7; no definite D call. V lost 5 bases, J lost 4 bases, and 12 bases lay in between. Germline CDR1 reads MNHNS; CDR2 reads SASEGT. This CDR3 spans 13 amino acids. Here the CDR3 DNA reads TGTGCCAGCAGTTTACTCAAGGGTTACGAGCAGTACTTC. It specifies CASSLLKGYEQYF.

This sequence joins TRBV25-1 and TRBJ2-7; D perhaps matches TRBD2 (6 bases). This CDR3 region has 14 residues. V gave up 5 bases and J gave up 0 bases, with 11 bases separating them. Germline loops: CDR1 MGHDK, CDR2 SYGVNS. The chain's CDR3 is CASSLGSSSYEQYF. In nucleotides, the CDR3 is TGTGCCAGCAGTCTCGGGAGTAGCTCCTACGAGCAGTACTTC.